This T cell receptor (beta chain) was obtained from a study of tumor and adjacent non-tumor tissue in lung cancer. RNA was extracted from bulk tissue without any cell sorting. More than 3 cm separated this lung sample from the edge of the tumor. This clonotype showed up just a few times. The target antigen is unknown. A much larger clone lies one base from this, so it may be a read error. The library came from three nested PCR rounds adapted from ARM-PCR protocols. TCRdb processed the multiplex PCR reads anew with MiXCR; each CDR3 protein has one entry. The sample lists some 66,000 distinct CDR3 sequences, about 61% occurring once. Study-wide findings and caveats: Shorter survival was associated with higher TCR diversity in tumors.

Trimming took 4 bases from V and 9 from J, leaving 25 bases between them. This CDR3 is 16 amino acids long. Germline lookup yields CDR1 SGHKS and CDR2 YYEKEE (reference sequence). This receptor was taken from a man in his 70s with non-small cell lung cancer. Source material: distant non-tumor lung tissue. The chain uses TRBV5-5 and TRBJ2-5; no firm D call. For the CDR3, the DNA is TGTGCCAGCAGCCCCGGCTGGGCCCTATGGGATGTGGCCCAGTACTTC. Its protein is CASSPGWALWDVAQYF.